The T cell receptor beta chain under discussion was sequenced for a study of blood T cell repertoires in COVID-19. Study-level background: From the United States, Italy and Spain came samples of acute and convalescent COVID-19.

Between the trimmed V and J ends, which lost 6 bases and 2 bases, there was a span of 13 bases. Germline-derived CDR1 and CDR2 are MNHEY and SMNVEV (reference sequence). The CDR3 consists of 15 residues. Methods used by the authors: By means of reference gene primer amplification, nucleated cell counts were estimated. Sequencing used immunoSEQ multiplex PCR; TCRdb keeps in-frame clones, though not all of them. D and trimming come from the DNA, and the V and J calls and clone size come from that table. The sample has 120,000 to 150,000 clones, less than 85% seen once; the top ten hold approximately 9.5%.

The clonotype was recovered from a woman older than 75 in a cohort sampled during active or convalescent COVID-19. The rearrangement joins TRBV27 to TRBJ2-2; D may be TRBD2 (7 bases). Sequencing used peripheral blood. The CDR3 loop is CASREGGGNTGELFF. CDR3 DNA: TGTGCCAGCAGAGAGGGGGGGGGAAACACCGGGGAGCTGTTTTTT.